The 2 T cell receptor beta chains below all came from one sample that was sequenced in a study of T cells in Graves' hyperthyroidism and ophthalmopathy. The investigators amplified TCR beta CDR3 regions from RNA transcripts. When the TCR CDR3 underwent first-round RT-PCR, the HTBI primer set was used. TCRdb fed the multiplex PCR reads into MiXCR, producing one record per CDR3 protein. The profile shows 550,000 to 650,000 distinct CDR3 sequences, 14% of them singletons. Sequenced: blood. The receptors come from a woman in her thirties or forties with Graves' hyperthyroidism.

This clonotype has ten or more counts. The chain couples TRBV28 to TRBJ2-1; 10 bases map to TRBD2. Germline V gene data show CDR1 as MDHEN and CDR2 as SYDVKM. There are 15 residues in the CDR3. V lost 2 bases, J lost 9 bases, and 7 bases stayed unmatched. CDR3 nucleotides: TGTGCCAGCAGTTTAGGTCTAGCGGGAGTTAGTGAGCAGTTCTTC. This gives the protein CASSLGLAGVSEQFF. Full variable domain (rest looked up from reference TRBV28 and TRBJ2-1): DVKVTQSSRYLVKRTGEKVFLECVQDMDHENMFWYRQDPGLGLRLIYFSYDVKMKEKGDIPEGYSVSREKKERFSLILESASTNQTSMYLCASSLGLAGVSEQFFGPGTRLTVL.

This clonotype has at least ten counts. The CDR3, as DNA: TGTGCTAGTGGTCAGGGACTCCTCTCCAATGAGCAGTTCTTC. It yields the protein CASGQGLLSNEQFF. The chain joins TRBV12-5 to TRBJ2-1; TRBD2 might be the D (6 bases). V dropped 5 bases and J dropped 6 bases, with 14 bases sitting between them. The CDR3 has 14 amino acids. Germline CDR1 and CDR2: LGHNT and FRNRAP.